This TCR beta chain is drawn from a study of T cell responses to AZD1222 COVID-19 vaccine (dated by TCRdb to the early 2020s). Regarding the research as a whole: Because spike-specific TCR depth and breadth did not differ between the two schedules, AZD1222 recipients who got a second dose at roughly 4 weeks were pooled with those who got a second dose at roughly 12 weeks. Enrollment into the trials was organized by age into subgroups of 18-55, 56-69 and 70-plus years, and those subgroups contained around 150, 28 and 57 TCR-sequenced participants, respectively. TCR sequencing was performed for approximately 240 trial participants, of whom around 200 were given two doses of AZD1222 and around 25 were given two doses of MenACWY control vaccine. Findings and caveats that apply to the study as a whole: Only five to seven AZD1222 recipients were SARS-CoV-2 seropositive at baseline, limiting conclusions about previously exposed vaccinees. No day 14 peak-response samples were available, so repertoires were characterized only after the peak T cell response. Spike-specific TCR breadth and depth rose significantly after two AZD1222 doses compared with day 0 and with MenACWY recipients. Participants were mostly white British, with more females than males. The authors suggested clonal diversity may have been underestimated. Vaccine-associated CD4 TCRs spanned the whole spike protein, with dominant responses in regions 160-218 and 743-854. In the small 56-69-year group, the increase in depth fell short of significance, most likely because of low power. Nearly half of unique spike-specific TCRs reportedly recognized epitopes outside regions mutated in the B.1.351 and B.1.1.7 variants.

The V end gives up 5 bases and the J end 5 bases, leaving 5 bases in the junction not matched to a gene. The CDR1 and CDR2 encoded by the germline V gene (reference sequence) are LNHDA and SQIVND. The CDR3 spans 14 residues, from the cysteine through the phenylalanine. Here the CDR3 DNA is all that survives: 42 bases in frame from base 1. Comments on this clone: It lacks a known antigen. Base-call qualities are not available, and no considerably larger clone is one nucleotide away.

The CDR3 regions of human TCRbeta chains were subjected to immunosequencing. In the authors' own workflow: TCRs in the repertoires were compared against a reference library of SARS-CoV-2-specific TCRs that had been generated with the MIRA antigen-specificity platform. Breadth meant the fraction of unique TCRs that were SARS-CoV-2-associated, whereas depth meant the fraction of total T cells that were SARS-CoV-2-associated. Using the MIRA data, each spike-specific TCR was mapped to the spike region that the TCR reacts to and placed in a CD4 or CD8 class. Log10-transformed breadth and depth values were compared by one-way ANOVA with Sidak's multiple comparisons tests. Sourced from immuneACCESS, this table was stored by TCRdb with only in-frame sequences that have V and J called. A share of the clones is absent; for the studies checked, an unresolved V gene accounts for under half, and the remainder has no known explanation. V and J calls and clone size follow that table, whereas D and trimming were derived from the DNA. The sample table contains about 120,000 clones; only one count was recorded for just under 95% of them. Under 3.5% of the sample lies in the top ten.

Per the publication, the time point label means: baseline before first vaccination. The vaccinee samples were drawn from two UK trials, COV001 and COV002, one of which was a single-blind randomized controlled phase 2/3 trial testing AZD1222 (ChAdOx1 nCoV-19) in healthy adults. For TCRbeta chain sequencing, PBMC samples from trial participants were taken at day 0 and at day 28 after the second dose. This sequence uses TRBV19 and TRBJ1-5; 8 of the junction bases match TRBD1. The specimen was peripheral blood, collected on day 0 of AZD1222 vaccination. This receptor was taken from an adult in good health. The CDR3: CASSPRDRYQPQHF. The DNA sequence reads TGTGCCAGTAGTCCTCGGGACAGGTATCAGCCCCAGCATTTT.